Following are 32 T cell receptor beta chains from one sample sequenced in a study of metastatic and nonmetastatic thyroid tumors. Thyroid surgery took place with no prior treatment in any patient. Using MiXCR, TCRdb reanalyzed the PCR reads. The sample records tens of thousands of clones, 15% to 20% being singletons. The material sequenced was blood. These receptors were taken from a male donor with papillary thyroid cancer or a benign thyroid nodule (not recorded which). Some clones in this sample may be carry-over from other donors' samples.

Concerning this clone itself: Likely a read error: the CDR3 ends without its conserved phenylalanine or tryptophan. V is TRBV6-1 and J is TRBJ2-5; 8 bases are shared with TRBD2. V was pared by 6 bases and J by 11 bases, with 17 bases of the junction left unmatched. The V gene's germline CDR1 is MNHNS and CDR2 SASEGT. The CDR3 length is 15 residues. The CDR3 nucleotides read TGTGCCAGCAGGTCGAGCGGGGGAGGATCAGGGACACAGTACTTA. Protein sequence: CASRSSGGGSGTQYL.

This clone came up many times. This could be a read error, since a much larger clone is one nucleotide away. V is TRBV28 and J is TRBJ2-2; 11 positions match TRBD2. The CDR3 totals 16 residues. The V gene's germline CDR1 is MDHEN and CDR2 SYDVKM. The CDR3 loop is CASSLWTSGDTGELLF. CDR3 DNA sequence: TGTGCCAGCAGTTTATGGACTAGCGGGGACACCGGGGAGCTGCTTTTT.

This clone was counted at least ten times. The chain couples TRBV20-1 to TRBJ1-5; tentative D call: TRBD1 (5 bases). V was cut by 5 bases and J by 5 bases, with 10 bases left in between. CDR1 and CDR2 from the germline V gene are DFQATT and SNEGSKA (reference sequence). This CDR3 is built from 12 residues. CDR3 sequence (DNA): TGCAGTGCTCCTGGCAGGGATCAGCCCCAGCATTTT. Translation gives CSAPGRDQPQHF.

This clone occurred a few times. This may stem from a read error, because a much larger clone lies one nucleotide away. V is TRBV5-6 and J is TRBJ1-2; D is ambiguous. V lost 1 base and J 0 bases, leaving 16 bases between the germline ends. Germline lookup yields CDR1 SGHDT and CDR2 YYEEEE. This CDR3 is 17 amino acids long. DNA of the CDR3: TGTGCCAGCAGCTTGTATGTTTTGGAGTACCCTAACTATGGCTACACCTTC. Amino acid sequence: CASSLYVLEYPNYGYTF.

The table lists this clone with a few counts. The chain employs TRBV6-1 and TRBJ2-2, with D perhaps TRBD1 or TRBD2 (6 bases each). Germline V gives CDR1 MNHNS, CDR2 SASEGT. Trimming took 3 bases from V and 10 from J, leaving 21 bases between them. This CDR3 region has 16 residues. The CDR3 loop reads CASSDEVGGGSVELFF. In DNA form, the CDR3 reads TGTGCCAGCAGTGACGAGGTGGGGGGCGGGTCCGTGGAGCTGTTTTTT.

This clone is classed as medium-sized. The chain links TRBV6-1 to TRBJ1-3; TRBD1 aligns across 7 bases. J gave up 0 bases and V 6 bases, and 2 bases lay outside the gene matches. Looked up from germline, CDR1 is MNHNS and CDR2 is SASEGT. This CDR3 is built from 14 residues. The CDR3 here is CASRDRTSGNTIYF. In DNA, the CDR3 is TGTGCCAGCAGGGACAGGACCTCTGGAAACACCATATATTTT.

Points on this clone: Its ends do not fully match the called genes, so a read error is possible. The genes are TRBV4-1 and TRBJ2-7; the D gene is possibly TRBD2 (6 bases). The CDR3 sequence is 17 residues long. Germline CDR1 and CDR2: MGHRA and YSYEKL. For the CDR3, the DNA is TGCGCCAGCAGCCAAGGCATATGGGACGGGGGTTCCCTCGAGCAGCACTTC. Translating it yields CASSQGIWDGGSLEQHF.

Comments on this clone: This could be a read error, since a much larger clone is one nucleotide away. The chain employs TRBV2 and TRBJ2-5; 12 positions match TRBD1. This CDR3 is built from 17 residues. Germline V gene sequence: CDR1 SNHLY, CDR2 FYNNEI. The CDR3, as DNA: TGTGCCAGCGGTGAATCCCCGGGACAGGGGGCGCAGGAGACCCAGTACTTC. Amino acids: CASGESPGQGAQETQYF.

This clone was counted at least ten times. The chain joins TRBV6-4 to TRBJ2-2; D may be TRBD2 (5 bases). V was cut by 3 bases and J by 4 bases, with 15 bases left in between. CDR1 MRHNA and CDR2 SNTAGT come from the germline V gene. The length of the CDR3 is 16 residues. The DNA of the CDR3 is TGTGCCAGCAGTGATAAGTTACTAGTTGGCACCGGGGAGCTGTTTTTT. Protein sequence: CASSDKLLVGTGELFF.

Regarding this clone: A much larger clone lies one base from this, so it may be a read error. The gene calls are TRBV10-1 and TRBJ2-3, with D possibly matching TRBD1 (6 bases). The CDR3 runs 13 residues. The ends were cut back, 6 bases at V and 7 bases at J, with 14 bases in the middle. Germline V gives CDR1 WNHNN, CDR2 SYGVQD (reference sequence). Written as DNA, the CDR3 is TGCGCCAGCAGGGACAGAGATTCATATACGCAGTATTTT. Translation: CASRDRDSYTQYF.

This clone was recorded a few times. With a much larger clone just one base away, this may be a read error. The rearrangement joins TRBV10-3 to TRBJ2-5; possible D gene TRBD1, 6 bases. Trimming stripped 10 bases from V and 2 bases from J, with 11 bases between. This CDR3 has 12 amino acids. CDR1 is ENHRY and CDR2 is SYGVKD in the germline V gene. The CDR3 region has the DNA TGTGCCACCCTGCAGGGGCAAGAGACCCAGTACTTC. Protein: CATLQGQETQYF.

This clone was picked up many times. The chain links TRBV6-1 to TRBJ1-2; 7 bases map to TRBD1. Trimming at V came to 6 bases and at J to 8 bases, leaving 9 bases not matched to a gene. The CDR3 has 13 amino acids. Germline values: CDR1 MNHNS, CDR2 SASEGT. CDR3 region: CASRPQGLDGYTF. CDR3 coding DNA: TGTGCCAGCAGGCCACAGGGGCTTGACGGCTACACCTTC.

This clone showed up many times. This rearrangement joins TRBV29-1 to TRBJ1-2; D is unclear. V lost 4 bases to trimming and J lost 3 bases, with 12 bases between them. The CDR3 loop spans 13 amino acids. In germline, CDR1 is SQVTM, CDR2 ANQGSEA. The CDR3 DNA reads as TGCAGCGTTGTGGGTGGACTCGACTATGGCTACACCTTC. Encoded protein: CSVVGGLDYGYTF. The full variable domain, its missing parts supplied by reference TRBV29-1 and TRBJ1-2, is SAVISQKPSRDICQRGTSLTIQCQVDSQVTMMFWYRQQPGQSLTLIATANQGSEATYESGFVIDKFPISRPNLTFSTLTVSNMSPEDSSIYLCSVVGGLDYGYTFGSGTRLTVV.

This clone has more than one count but fewer than ten. This may arise from a read error, as a much more abundant clone is one base away. The rearrangement joins TRBV5-6 to TRBJ1-6, with no clear D. The germline CDR1 and CDR2 sequences are SGHDT and YYEEEE. Trimming shortened V by 4 bases and J by 7 bases, and 12 bases separated the two germline ends. This CDR3 comprises 14 residues. The CDR3 bases are TGTGCCAGCAGCGTTGGTAGTATCAATTCACCCCTCCACTTT. This sequence encodes CASSVGSINSPLHF.

In its sample, this clone was seen many times. The rearrangement uses TRBV5-6 and TRBJ2-1, with 8 bases that match TRBD1. Germline V CDR1 and CDR2: SGHDT, YYEEEE. This CDR3 spans 15 amino acids. The V and J ends lost 2 bases and 4 bases, in that order; junction bases with no gene match: 5. CDR3 sequence (DNA): TGTGCCAGCAGCTTCGGTGGACAGGGTTACAATGAGCAGTTCTTC. Its protein product is CASSFGGQGYNEQFF.

This clone was picked up many times. The gene calls are TRBV18 and TRBJ2-2, with 7 nucleotides matching TRBD1. Trimming took 3 bases from V and 7 from J; bases not matched to a gene: 8. Germline V gene data show CDR1 as KGHSH and CDR2 as LQKENI. The CDR3 extends over 15 amino acids. The CDR3 reads CASSPGQTPIGELFF. In nucleotides, the CDR3 is TGTGCCAGCTCACCGGGACAGACTCCTATCGGGGAGCTGTTTTTT.

Concerning this clone itself: This clone may be a read error of a much larger clone one base away. The V and J genes are TRBV2 and TRBJ2-5, with no clear D. CDR1 SNHLY and CDR2 FYNNEI come from the germline V gene. The CDR3 is made up of 11 amino acids. CDR3 protein: CAGSEQETQYF. The CDR3 DNA sequence: TGTGCCGGCAGTGAACAAGAGACCCAGTACTTC.

This clone was seen ten or more times. The chain carries TRBV24-1 and TRBJ1-2, with 10 bases that match TRBD1. This CDR3 is built from 15 residues. The germline V gene encodes CDR1 KGHDR and CDR2 SFDVKD. V lost 2 bases to trimming and J lost 8 bases; unmatched junction nucleotides: 7. CDR3 protein: CATSDSMTGGAGYTF. CDR3 sequence (DNA): TGTGCCACCAGTGATTCAATGACAGGGGGCGCGGGCTACACCTTC.

This clone has at least ten counts. The gene calls are TRBV18 and TRBJ2-5, with TRBD2 identical over 8 bases. V shed 3 bases, J shed 4 bases, and the junction held 1 base outside the gene matches. The CDR3 sequence is 13 residues long. Germline V gene lookup returns CDR1 KGHSH and CDR2 LQKENI. The CDR3 sequence: CASSPGLGETQYF. The CDR3, as DNA: TGTGCCAGCTCACCGGGACTAGGAGAGACCCAGTACTTC.

This clone was seen many times. The chain uses TRBV6-1 and TRBJ2-5, with 7 bases lining up with TRBD1. From germline, CDR1 is MNHNS and CDR2 SASEGT. V lost 6 bases and J lost 4; bases outside the gene matches: 8. This CDR3 is 14 amino acids long. The DNA of the CDR3 is TGTGCCAGCAGACAAGACAGGGAAAGAGAGACCCAGTACTTC. Translation: CASRQDRERETQYF.

This clone was detected ten times or more. The rearrangement links TRBV6-1 to TRBJ1-5, with D tentatively TRBD1 (5 bases). Trimming stripped 3 bases from V and 1 base from J, with 22 bases between. Germline values: CDR1 MNHNS, CDR2 SASEGT. The CDR3 contains 19 residues. CDR3 sequence: CASSEHPRGVRGSNQPQHF. The DNA of the CDR3 is TGTGCCAGCAGTGAGCATCCGAGGGGCGTAAGGGGCAGCAATCAGCCCCAGCATTTT.

With regard to this clone: This may stem from a read error, because a much larger clone lies one nucleotide away. The chain joins TRBV2 to TRBJ2-1; a weak D match, TRBD1 (6 bases). Trimming stripped 8 bases from V and 4 bases from J, with 18 bases between. The germline gives CDR1 SNHLY, CDR2 FYNNEI. The CDR3 runs 15 residues. CDR3 residues: CASVPPGHGYNEQFF. The CDR3 DNA follows: TGTGCCAGCGTGCCTCCGGGACATGGTTACAATGAGCAGTTCTTC.

Remarks on this clone: The junction departs from germline at one end; a sequencing error may be responsible. V gene TRBV4-3 combines with J gene TRBJ1-2, with D possibly being TRBD1 (5 bases). CDR1 is LGHNA and CDR2 is YSLEER in the germline V gene. The CDR3 runs 17 residues. The CDR3 sequence: CASSQVGGSSLNCGYTF. Here the CDR3 DNA reads TGCGCCAGCAGCCAAGTTGGGGGTAGTTCACTAAACTGTGGCTACACCTTC.

This clone turned up a few times. The genes are TRBV12-3 or TRBV12-4 and TRBJ2-1; D is unresolved. The CDR3 covers 15 residues. Trimming removed 3 bases from V and 0 bases from J, with 9 bases in between. The CDR3 DNA is TGTGCCAGCAGTTTTAACCTTATCTCCTACAATGAGCAGTTCTTC. Protein sequence: CASSFNLISYNEQFF.

For this clone: The junction departs from the called germline gene at one end, perhaps through a read error. V and J are TRBV30 and TRBJ1-2; 7 bases align to TRBD1. CDR3 size: 14 residues. The germline V gene encodes CDR1 GTSNPN and CDR2 SVGIG (reference sequence). The CDR3 DNA reads TGTGACTGGAGTACCCAGGGACAGCTCTATGGCTACACCTTC. It specifies CDWSTQGQLYGYTF.

Many counts were recorded for this clone. One junction end does not reproduce the germline sequence, and a read error may be involved. The rearrangement links TRBV6-1 to TRBJ2-1; 8 nucleotides match TRBD1. In germline, CDR1 is MNHNS, CDR2 SASEGT. This CDR3 has 15 amino acids. The CDR3 sequence is CASNRQGSMFYEQLF. The CDR3 DNA reads TGTGCCAGCAACAGACAGGGGTCGATGTTTTATGAGCAGCTCTTC.

This clone has a count of ten or more. CDR3 residues: CASSQPGHMNTEAFF. DNA of the CDR3: TGTGCCAGCAGCCAACCGGGACACATGAACACTGAAGCTTTCTTT. The chain has TRBV3-1 and TRBJ1-1, with a possible D match to TRBD1 (6 bases). The CDR3 runs 15 residues. Germline CDR1 LGHDT, CDR2 YNNKEL (reference sequence). V lost 2 bases and J lost 0, with 10 bases in between.

This clone appeared many times. The chain links TRBV11-2 to TRBJ1-6; D is unresolved. V lost 3 bases and J 0 bases, leaving 15 bases between the germline ends. The CDR3 sequence is 18 residues long. Germline V gene data show CDR1 as SGHAT and CDR2 as FQNNGV. CDR3 DNA: TGTGCCAGCAGCTTTAACAGTTTACCCAGCTCCTATAATTCACCCCTCCACTTT. Translating gives CASSFNSLPSSYNSPLHF.

This clone was counted ten times or more. The gene calls are TRBV7-3 and TRBJ2-3, with D tentatively TRBD1 (5 bases). The V and J ends lost 0 bases and 6 bases respectively, with 7 bases between them. The germline V gene encodes CDR1 SGHTA and CDR2 FQGTGA. The CDR3 contains 13 residues. The CDR3: CASSLTGADTQYF. The CDR3 region has the DNA TGTGCCAGCAGCTTAACTGGGGCGGATACGCAGTATTTT.

There are many counts of this clone. The chain recombines TRBV6-4 with TRBJ2-2; D gene unclear. This CDR3 region has 14 residues. The germline CDR1 and CDR2 sequences are MRHNA and SNTAGT. V was trimmed by 6 bases and J by 3 bases, leaving 11 bases between them. CDR3 in amino acids: CASSEDGDTGELFF. The CDR3 region has the DNA TGTGCCAGCAGCGAGGACGGCGACACCGGGGAGCTGTTTTTT.

V gene TRBV20-1 combines with J gene TRBJ2-1; D is perhaps TRBD2 (5 bases). Trimming pared 0 bases from V and 4 bases from J, leaving 16 bases between. Germline V lookup: CDR1 DFQATT, CDR2 SNEGSKA (reference sequence). The CDR3 is made up of 16 amino acids. In nucleotides, the CDR3 is TGCAGTGCTAGAGATATAAAAGCTAGCTCATACAATGAGCAGTTCTTC. Its protein product is CSARDIKASSYNEQFF.

The sample holds many counts of this clone. The V and J genes are TRBV3-1 and TRBJ2-2, with no clear D. This CDR3 region has 12 residues. V lost 4 bases and J 6 bases, leaving 6 bases between the germline ends. Germline V gene sequence: CDR1 LGHDT, CDR2 YNNKEL (reference sequence). In nucleotides, the CDR3 is TGTGCCAGCAGCCCACGGGCCGGGGAGCTGTTTTTT. Encoded protein: CASSPRAGELFF. The full variable domain, its missing parts supplied by reference TRBV3-1 and TRBJ2-2, is DTAVSQTPKYLVTQMGNDKSIKCEQNLGHDTMYWYKQDSKKFLKIMFSYNNKELIINETVPNRFSPKSPDKAHLNLHINSLELGDSAVYFCASSPRAGELFFGEGSRLTVL.